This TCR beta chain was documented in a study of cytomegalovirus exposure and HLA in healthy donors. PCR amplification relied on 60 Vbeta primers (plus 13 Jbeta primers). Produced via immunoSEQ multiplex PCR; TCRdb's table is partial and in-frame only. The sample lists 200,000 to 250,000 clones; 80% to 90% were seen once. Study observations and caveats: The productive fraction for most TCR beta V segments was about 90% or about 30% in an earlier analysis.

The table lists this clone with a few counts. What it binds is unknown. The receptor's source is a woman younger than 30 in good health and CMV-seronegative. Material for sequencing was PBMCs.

The CDR3 DNA follows: TGCGCCAGCAGCGCCCGCTCGGACAGTTACGAGCAGTACTTC. As protein: CASSARSDSYEQYF. The chain combines TRBV5-1 with TRBJ2-7, with a possible D match to TRBD1 (6 bases). The V gene lost 4 bases and the J gene lost 4 bases, with 15 bases spanning the gap. This CDR3 comprises 14 residues. Per germline, CDR1 SGHRS and CDR2 YFSETQ.